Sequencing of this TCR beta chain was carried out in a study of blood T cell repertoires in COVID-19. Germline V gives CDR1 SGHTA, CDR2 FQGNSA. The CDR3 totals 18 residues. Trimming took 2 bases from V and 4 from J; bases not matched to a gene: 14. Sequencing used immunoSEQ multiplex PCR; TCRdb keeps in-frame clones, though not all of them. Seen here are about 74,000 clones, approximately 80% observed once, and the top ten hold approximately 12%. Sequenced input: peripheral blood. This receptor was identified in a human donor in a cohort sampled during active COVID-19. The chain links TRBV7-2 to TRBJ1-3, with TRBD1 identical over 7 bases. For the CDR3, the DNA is TGTGCCAGCAGCTTACCGACGACATCAGGGGGATCCGGAAACACCATATATTTT. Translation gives CASSLPTTSGGSGNTIYF.